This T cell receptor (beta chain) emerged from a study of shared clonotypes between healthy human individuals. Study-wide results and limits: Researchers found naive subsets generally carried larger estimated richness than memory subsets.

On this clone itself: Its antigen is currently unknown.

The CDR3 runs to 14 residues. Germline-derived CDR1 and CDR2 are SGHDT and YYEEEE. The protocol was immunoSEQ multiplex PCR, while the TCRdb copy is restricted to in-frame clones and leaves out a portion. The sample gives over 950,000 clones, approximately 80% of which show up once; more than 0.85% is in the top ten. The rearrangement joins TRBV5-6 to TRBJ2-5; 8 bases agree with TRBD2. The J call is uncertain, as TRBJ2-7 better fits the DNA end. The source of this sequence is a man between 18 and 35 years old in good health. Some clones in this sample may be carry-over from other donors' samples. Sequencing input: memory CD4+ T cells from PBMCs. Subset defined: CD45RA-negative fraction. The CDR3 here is CASTSRLAGYEQYF. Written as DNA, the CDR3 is TGTGCCAGCACCAGCAGGCTAGCGGGCTACGAGCAGTACTTC.